This T cell receptor (beta chain) stems from a study of blood T cell repertoires in COVID-19. Study in general: Donors in the United States, Italy and Spain gave samples during acute or convalescent COVID-19.

TCRdb's copy holds only in-frame clones and misses some; the assay was immunoSEQ multiplex PCR. The sample holds hundreds of thousands of clones; 81% are singletons and the top ten take approximately 8%. From germline, CDR1 is MDHEN and CDR2 SYDVKM. J gave up 7 bases and V 1 base, and 9 bases lay outside the gene matches. The CDR3 length is 16 residues. This chain joins TRBV28 and TRBJ1-4; 7 bases line up with TRBD1. The clonotype comes from an elderly woman with acute or convalescent COVID-19. Material for sequencing was peripheral blood. CDR3 sequence reads: CASSLSQTGRREKLFF. DNA of the CDR3: TGTGCCAGCAGTTTATCCCAGACAGGGCGGCGTGAAAAACTGTTTTTT.